This TCR beta chain was sequenced in a study of long-term antiretroviral therapy in people with HIV. V lost 6 bases and J lost 6; bases outside the gene matches: 4. Germline CDR1 and CDR2: MDHEN and SYDVKM. This CDR3 comprises 14 residues. At the survey level, the v3.0 immunoSEQ assay was run. Produced via immunoSEQ multiplex PCR; TCRdb's table is partial and in-frame only. The sample shows tens of thousands of clones, 65% to 85% of them seen only once. Source: unsorted PBMCs, taken 3.1 years after starting antiretroviral therapy. The chain uses TRBV28 and TRBJ1-5; TRBD1 agrees at 11 bases. This clonotype originated in a woman aged 45-65 years with HIV. The CDR3 spells CASSSGTGGQPQHF. CDR3 in DNA: TGTGCCAGCAGCTCCGGGACAGGGGGTCAGCCCCAGCATTTT.